This T cell receptor (beta chain) was documented in a study of shared clonotypes between healthy human individuals. Study outcomes and limitations: Generally, naive subsets came out with larger estimated richness than memory subsets.

A word on this clone: Its antigen is currently unknown.

Clones were read by immunoSEQ multiplex PCR, and TCRdb kept only the in-frame ones, dropping some. The sample contains a few million clones, 85% to 95% of which appear only once. Germline assignment: CDR1 SGHRS and CDR2 YFSETQ. The CDR3 is 15 amino acids. The ends were cut back, 4 bases at V and 5 bases at J, with 16 bases in the middle. Material: naive CD4+ T cells sorted from blood. Subset: CD45RA+ positively selected. This sequence originates from a man younger than 35 in good health. The chain employs TRBV5-1 and TRBJ2-1; D gene uncertain. The CDR3 DNA reads as TGCGCCAGCAGCCTCGGTCCGGTTGGGGACAATGAGCAGTTCTTC. Its protein product is CASSLGPVGDNEQFF.